This T cell receptor (beta chain) derives from a study of tissue T cells after allogeneic stem cell transplantation. Specified time point: mouse harvest day 7 after allogeneic transplant. Each mouse received 10^7 T-cell-depleted marrow cells plus 10^6 splenic CD5+ T cells by tail vein. With 2 bases removed from V and 3 bases from J, the gap between germline ends came to 2 bases. CDR3 length: 11 amino acids. From germline, CDR1 is KGHPV and CDR2 FQNQEV (reference sequence). Repertoires were generated with immunoSEQ multiplex PCR, while TCRdb's copy carries only in-frame clones and drops some. The sample has under 6,000 clones; about 48% are singletons. Of note for this clone: As yet, its antigen is unknown. Mouse names are used for the genes. The sequenced fragment ends 1 residue before the CDR3 boundary, so the rest is inferred from the germline J gene.

The study's findings and limits: Within patients, tissue anatomy strongly shaped TCR repertoire composition.

The chain is built from TRBV26 and TRBJ2-7; no reliable D call. This sequence was found in a female BALB/c mouse given C57BL/6 T cells with graft-versus-host disease after an allogeneic hematopoietic cell transplant. Sequenced input: gut tissue. The sequenced CDR3 bases are TGTGCCAGCAGTCTGAACTATGAACAGTAC. Protein product: CASSLNYEQY. The full-length CDR3 reads as CASSLNYEQYF.